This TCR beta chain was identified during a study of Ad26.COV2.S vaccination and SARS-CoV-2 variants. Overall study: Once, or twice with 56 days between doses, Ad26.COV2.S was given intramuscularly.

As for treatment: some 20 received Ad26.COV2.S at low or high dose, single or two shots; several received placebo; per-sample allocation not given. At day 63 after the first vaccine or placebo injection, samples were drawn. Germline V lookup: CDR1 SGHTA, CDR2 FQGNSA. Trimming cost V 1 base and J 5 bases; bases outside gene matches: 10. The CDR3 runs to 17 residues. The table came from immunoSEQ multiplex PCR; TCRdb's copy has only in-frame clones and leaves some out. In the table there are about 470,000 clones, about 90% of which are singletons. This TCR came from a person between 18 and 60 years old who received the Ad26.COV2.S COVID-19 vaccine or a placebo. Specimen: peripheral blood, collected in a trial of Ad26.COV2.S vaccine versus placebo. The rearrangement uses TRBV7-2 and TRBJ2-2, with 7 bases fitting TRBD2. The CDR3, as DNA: TGTGCCAGCAGCTTAGTGGGCGGGAGTGACTTAACCGGGGAGCTGTTTTTT. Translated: CASSLVGGSDLTGELFF.